A selection of T cell receptor beta chains follows, all from one sample in a study of OX40 agonist ivuxolimab in advanced cancers. The method was immunoSEQ multiplex PCR; TCRdb's version includes in-frame clones alone and lacks a portion of them. Of under 55,000 clones listed, about 89% are singletons. Sequencing was performed on CD4+ or CD8+ T cells sorted from blood, taken in a trial of the OX40 agonist ivuxolimab. Source of these receptors: an adult with an advanced solid tumor such as melanoma, head and neck, liver or kidney cancer. Both conserved end residues are part of each CDR3. Each record gives: J gene, V gene, CDR3 length, clone size, CDR3 protein. Size is stated for part of the rows, as once, few or many counts, or as a class when the clone is expanded.

>TRBJ2-5|TRBV11-2|12|NA
CASSLRMETQYF
>TRBJ2-3|TRBV19|14|NA
CASSSRGGTDTQYF
>TRBJ2-7|TRBV6-5|12|once
CASSYAGYEQYF
>TRBJ1-6|TRBV7-2|16|NA
CASSVQRSSYNSPLHF
>TRBJ2-5|TRBV6-7|15|NA
CASRKQGVPKETQYF
>TRBJ2-1|TRBV7-3|13|NA
CASSFGGANEQFF
>TRBJ1-1|TRBV7-9|15|NA
CASSFPQGPRTEAFF
>TRBJ2-7|TRBV6-5|14|NA
CASSYYGAGGEQYF
>TRBJ1-2|TRBV15|14|few
CATSRSTENYGYTF
>TRBJ1-1|TRBV6-5|14|NA
CASSQVFTNTEAFF
>TRBJ2-2|TRBV7-9|17|NA
CASSSPGTSGNTGELFF
>TRBJ2-7|TRBV6-6|12|NA
CASSDGQGEQYF
>TRBJ1-1|TRBV5-5|13|once
CASSLDLNTEAFF
>TRBJ1-6|TRBV9|13|few
CASSVEGPRPLHF
>TRBJ2-2|TRBV11-3|13|once
CASSWIKYGELFF
>TRBJ1-4|TRBV7-9|15|NA
CASSFTTGPNEKLFF
>TRBJ1-3|TRBV4-1|15|NA
CASSPFNRPTDTIYF
>NA|TRBV27|12|NA
CASRDPSYEQYF
>TRBJ1-1|TRBV5-5|13|NA
CASSSVRGTEAFF
>TRBJ2-7|TRBV7-7|13|NA
CASSLRAAHEQYF
>TRBJ1-2|TRBV5-1|13|NA
CASSTRTAYGYTF
>TRBJ2-3|TRBV28|15|NA
CASISAGVHTDTQYF
>TRBJ1-1|TRBV5-1|12|few
CASSPQGTEAFF
>TRBJ2-2|TRBV5-1|14|NA
CASSSGTVSGELFF
>TRBJ2-7|TRBV11-2|15|NA
CASSPRGTGGYEQYF